The 18 T cell receptor beta chains below were found in one sample sequenced in a study of memory CD4+ T cells and cytomegalovirus serostatus. The sort gate was single viable CD3+CD4+CD8-CD45RO+ cells for memory CD4+ T cells. The assay was immunoSEQ multiplex PCR, and TCRdb's table has in-frame clones only and misses some. The table records 55,000 to 60,000 clones, roughly 81% of them present only once. Input material: memory CD4+ T cells from blood. The receptors shown here come from an adult in good health and CMV-seronegative.

The chain has TRBV30 and TRBJ1-4; no clear D. The CDR3 extends over 15 amino acids. Germline assignment: CDR1 GTSNPN and CDR2 SVGIG (reference sequence). V was clipped by 3 bases and J by 7 bases, with 18 bases between them. DNA for the CDR3: TGTGCCTGGAGCGACGTCGAGGGTACCGGTGAAAAACTGTTTTTT. Translation: CAWSDVEGTGEKLFF.

This chain uses TRBV29-1 with TRBJ1-1; a possible D gene is TRBD1 (5 bases). The V end lost 4 bases, the J end lost 10 bases, and 13 bases lay between the germline ends. Germline-derived CDR1 and CDR2 are SQVTM and ANQGSEA. CDR3 size: 11 residues. The CDR3, as DNA: TGCAGCGTTGGAGGGGACGTCGGAGCTTTCTTT. Its protein product is CSVGGDVGAFF.

The rearrangement links TRBV11-2 to TRBJ2-2; D tentatively fits TRBD1 or TRBD2 (5 bases each). The CDR3 is 15 amino acids. Germline assignment: CDR1 SGHAT and CDR2 FQNNGV. The V and J ends lost 7 bases and 3 bases respectively, with 15 bases between them. The CDR3, as DNA: TGTGCCAGCACCGAACGGGGCTCCGACACCGGGGAGCTGTTTTTT. Translation gives CASTERGSDTGELFF.

Worth noting for this clone: Other nucleotide sequences in the sample specify the same CDR3. This sequence joins TRBV28 and TRBJ2-7; possible D gene TRBD2, 5 bases. The CDR3 spans 12 residues. Trimming shortened V by 5 bases and J by 3 bases, and 8 bases separated the two germline ends. Germline loops: CDR1 MDHEN, CDR2 SYDVKM. The CDR3 bases are TGTGCCAGCAGTCTCGGGGACTACGAGCAGTACTTC. Its translation: CASSLGDYEQYF.

This clone was recorded a few times. Mismatch with germline at one junction end may stem from a read error. Other DNA variants within this sample encode the same CDR3. The CDR3 is CASSSDRRETQYF. The CDR3 coding sequence is TGTGCTAGCAGTTCCGACAGGAGAGAGACCCAGTACTTC. The chain has TRBV7-7 and TRBJ2-5; D possibly corresponds to TRBD1 (6 bases). The V gene's germline CDR1 is SSHAT and CDR2 FNYEAQ (reference sequence). The CDR3 runs to 13 residues.

The rearrangement joins TRBV18 to TRBJ2-7, with 11 bases matching TRBD1. The J segment lost 0 bases and the V segment lost 6 bases, leaving 1 base of the junction unmatched. This CDR3 is 14 amino acids long. Germline assignment: CDR1 KGHSH and CDR2 LQKENI. CDR3 coding DNA: TGTGCCAGCTCCGGGACAGGGGGCTCCTACGAGCAGTACTTC. It translates to CASSGTGGSYEQYF.

This sequence joins TRBV7-6 and TRBJ2-1; no clear D. The CDR3 length is 12 residues. V was pared by 4 bases and J by 13 bases, with 14 bases between. Looked up from germline, CDR1 is SGHVS and CDR2 is FNYEAQ. CDR3 DNA: TGTGCCAGCAGCTCTTTTACTACAACCCAGTTCTTC. Translated: CASSSFTTTQFF.

This clone was counted only a few times. J is TRBJ2-2 and V is TRBV11-3; D is possibly TRBD2 (5 bases). V lost 0 bases and J 5 bases, leaving 10 bases between the germline ends. This CDR3 has 15 amino acids. Looked up from germline, CDR1 is SGHNT and CDR2 is YENEEA. CDR3 amino acids: CASSLDFGVTGELFF. The DNA for the CDR3 is TGTGCCAGCAGCTTAGATTTCGGGGTTACCGGGGAGCTGTTTTTT.

This clone occurred a few times. The rearrangement joins TRBV6-5 to TRBJ1-4; 7 bases match TRBD1. V gave up 7 bases and J gave up 2 bases; unmatched junction bases: 7. The CDR3 is made up of 15 amino acids. From germline, CDR1 is MNHEY and CDR2 SVGAGI. The CDR3 region is CASTKTGQTNEKLFF. CDR3 nucleotide sequence: TGTGCCAGCACCAAGACGGGACAGACTAATGAAAAACTGTTTTTT.

This rearrangement joins TRBV27 to TRBJ2-7; 10 bases match TRBD1. CDR1 and CDR2 from the germline V gene are MNHEY and SMNVEV (reference sequence). The trim removed 6 bases at V and 4 bases at J, leaving 9 bases unmatched. CDR3 length: 15 residues. CDR3 amino acids: CASSYRQGAGYEQYF. CDR3 DNA sequence: TGTGCCAGCAGCTACCGACAGGGGGCTGGTTACGAGCAGTACTTC.

V usage is TRBV6-5 and J usage is TRBJ1-1; TRBD1 agrees at 8 bases. This CDR3 has 15 amino acids. The V segment lost 4 bases and the J segment 8 bases; nucleotides outside the gene matches: 12. Germline CDR1 and CDR2: MNHEY and SVGAGI. The CDR3 DNA sequence: TGTGCCAGCAGTTCCCAGGGGGCTCTAAATATGGAAGCTTTCTTT. Residues: CASSSQGALNMEAFF.

Here the CDR3 reads CASSRTSPLDEQFF. Written as DNA, the CDR3 is TGTGCCAGCAGTCGGACTAGCCCCCTGGATGAGCAGTTCTTC. The chain carries TRBV6-6 and TRBJ2-1; 8 nucleotides agree with TRBD2. The CDR3 runs to 14 residues. J was trimmed by 8 bases and V by 5 bases; bases with no gene match: 8. CDR1 MNHNY and CDR2 SVGAGI come from the germline V gene (reference sequence).

The CDR3 bases are TGTGCCAGCAGCCAAGCGCGGGTCAAAACCGGGGAGCTGTTTTTT. It is translated as CASSQARVKTGELFF. V usage is TRBV14 and J usage is TRBJ2-2, with a possible D match to TRBD2 (5 bases). Between the trimmed V and J ends, which lost 1 base and 5 bases, there was a span of 11 bases. The CDR3 consists of 15 residues. From germline, CDR1 is SGHDN and CDR2 FVKESK.

The J gene is TRBJ1-1, the V gene TRBV9; D is perhaps TRBD1 (6 bases). The germline V gene encodes CDR1 SGDLS and CDR2 YYNGEE. CDR3 length equals 16 residues. Trimming took 2 bases from V and 0 from J, leaving 14 bases between them. CDR3 in DNA: TGTGCCAGCAGCGTGACCGACGGGGACATGAACACTGAAGCTTTCTTT. It yields the protein CASSVTDGDMNTEAFF.

In DNA form, the CDR3 reads TGCGCCAGCAGCTTGGGGAGGAACACTGAAGCTTTCTTT. As protein: CASSLGRNTEAFF. V and J are TRBV5-1 and TRBJ1-1, with no clear D. Deletions cut 0 bases from V and 1 base from J, with 4 bases between. The CDR3 consists of 13 residues. Germline CDR1 is SGHRS and CDR2 is YFSETQ.

V is TRBV19 and J is TRBJ2-3; D tentatively fits TRBD1 or TRBD2 (5 bases each). Germline V gives CDR1 LNHDA, CDR2 SQIVND (reference sequence). The CDR3 loop spans 16 amino acids. With 8 bases removed from V and 1 base from J, the gap between germline ends came to 19 bases. In DNA form, the CDR3 reads TGTGCCAGTCGCCGGGGCTGGATGACTGGCACAGATACGCAGTATTTT. Its protein product is CASRRGWMTGTDTQYF.

A note on this clone: This may be a read error, as it is one base from a much larger clone. The sample carries other DNA sequences with the same CDR3. This chain links TRBV6-5 with TRBJ2-7; D is possibly TRBD1 or TRBD2 (7 bases each). Deletions cut 6 bases from V and 1 base from J, with 13 bases between. The CDR3 has 14 residues. Germline CDR1 is MNHEY and CDR2 is SVGAGI. Here the CDR3 reads CASSRQGGSYEQYF. As DNA, the CDR3 is TGTGCCAGCAGCCGACAGGGAGGGTCCTACGAGCAGTACTTC.

This chain joins TRBV2 and TRBJ1-1; D may be TRBD1 (5 bases). V gave up 6 bases and J gave up 1 base, with 9 bases separating them. The CDR3 totals 13 residues. Germline V gene lookup returns CDR1 SNHLY and CDR2 FYNNEI. The CDR3 protein is CASRLGENTEAFF. The CDR3 DNA follows: TGTGCCAGCAGGTTAGGGGAGAACACTGAAGCTTTCTTT.